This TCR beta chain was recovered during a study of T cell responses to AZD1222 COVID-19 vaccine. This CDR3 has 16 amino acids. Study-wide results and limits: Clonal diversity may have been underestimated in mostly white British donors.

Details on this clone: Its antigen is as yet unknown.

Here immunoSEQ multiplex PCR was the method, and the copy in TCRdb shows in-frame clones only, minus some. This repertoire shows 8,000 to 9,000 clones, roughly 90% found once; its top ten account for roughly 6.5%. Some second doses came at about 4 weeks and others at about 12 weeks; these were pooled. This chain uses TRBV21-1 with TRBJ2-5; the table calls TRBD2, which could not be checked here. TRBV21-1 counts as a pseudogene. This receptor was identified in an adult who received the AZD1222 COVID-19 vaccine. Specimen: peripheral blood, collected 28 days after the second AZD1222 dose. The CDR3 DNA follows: TGTGCCAGCAGCAACGGCCGGGAGCGGGAGAGGGAGACCCAGTACTTC. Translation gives CASSNGRERERETQYF.